Presented here are 29 T cell receptor beta chains from one specimen sequenced in a study of T cell repertoires in cytomegalovirus infection. From the reads, TCRdb called clonotypes with MiXCR, one entry per CDR3 protein. The data hold over 90,000 distinct CDR3 sequences, with approximately 17% observed a single time. The sequenced material came from PBMCs. The source of these receptors is a human donor in good health (CMV status not recorded). Some clones in this sample may be carry-over from other donors' samples.

This clonotype was counted only a few times. The CDR3 is CSVEGRYTDTQYF. The CDR3 region has the DNA TGCAGCGTTGAGGGCCGATACACAGATACGCAGTATTTT. The chain has TRBV29-1 and TRBJ2-3; no definite D call. With 3 bases removed from V and 2 bases from J, the gap between germline ends came to 9 bases. This CDR3 is 13 amino acids long. Germline values: CDR1 SQVTM, CDR2 ANQGSEA.

With respect to this clonotype: This may be a read error, as it is one base from a much larger clone. The J gene is TRBJ1-2, the V gene TRBV7-2, with D tentatively TRBD1 (5 bases). The CDR3 totals 13 residues. V lost 6 bases and J 4 bases, leaving 12 bases between the germline ends. Germline-derived CDR1 and CDR2 are SGHTA and FQGNSA. The CDR3 loop reads CASRDPGSYGYTF. For the CDR3, the DNA is TGTGCCAGCAGAGACCCAGGGAGCTATGGCTACACCTTC.

V is TRBV12-3 or TRBV12-4 and J is TRBJ2-3, with a possible D match to TRBD2 (7 bases). Trimming removed 4 bases at V and 3 bases at J, with 14 bases between. The CDR3 extends over 15 amino acids. The CDR3 spells CASSSVGGPTDTQYF. The CDR3 DNA sequence: TGTGCCAGCAGTTCAGTGGGGGGGCCGACAGATACGCAGTATTTT.

This clonotype was observed at least ten times. The rearrangement links TRBV7-2 to TRBJ1-5; no definite D call. Deletions cut 1 base from V and 2 bases from J, with 9 bases between. CDR1 is SGHTA and CDR2 is FQGNSA in the germline V gene. This CDR3 is 15 amino acids long. The CDR3 loop reads CASSLGGLRNQPQHF. For the CDR3, the DNA is TGTGCCAGCAGCTTAGGCGGCCTTCGCAATCAGCCCCAGCATTTT.

This clonotype was picked up a small number of times. The V call is TRBV30, the J call TRBJ1-1, with D possibly matching TRBD1 (5 bases). The germline V gene has CDR1 GTSNPN and CDR2 SVGIG (reference sequence). Trimming took off 1 base at V and 0 bases at J, with 21 bases between the two ends. The CDR3 contains 18 residues. CDR3 amino acids: CAWSAATARAFMNTEAFF. CDR3 nucleotide sequence: TGTGCCTGGAGTGCGGCGACAGCCAGAGCCTTCATGAACACTGAAGCTTTCTTT.

Concerning this clonotype: A read error may explain this, as a much larger clone is one base away. Written as DNA, the CDR3 is TGTGCCAGCAGCTTAGGCACAGGGACCATCCTCACAGATACGCAGTATTTT. Its translation: CASSLGTGTILTDTQYF. This rearrangement joins TRBV7-6 to TRBJ2-3; a weak D match, TRBD1 (6 bases). Germline V gene sequence: CDR1 SGHVS, CDR2 FNYEAQ. The CDR3 spans 17 residues. V was trimmed by 1 base and J by 2 bases, leaving 16 bases between them.

This clonotype was detected many times. The chain employs TRBV7-2 and TRBJ2-3; 10 bases match TRBD2. This CDR3 spans 14 amino acids. The V gene end was trimmed by 10 bases and the J gene end by 4 bases; junction bases not matched to a gene: 8. CDR1 is SGHTA, CDR2 FQGNSA, per germline. Written as DNA, the CDR3 is TGTGCCACGAAGAGCGGGGGGGCCCCAGATACGCAGTATTTT. Its translation is CATKSGGAPDTQYF.

This chain links TRBV7-2 with TRBJ2-6; the D is unclear. This CDR3 spans 15 amino acids. Deletions cut 4 bases from V and 0 bases from J, with 7 bases between. Germline V lookup: CDR1 SGHTA, CDR2 FQGNSA. CDR3 sequence: CASSSWDSGANVLTF. CDR3 in DNA: TGTGCCAGCAGCTCCTGGGACTCTGGGGCCAACGTCCTGACTTTC.

The CDR3 DNA is TGCAGTGCTATCGGGACAGCTCTGTCCTACGAGCAGTACTTC. Translating gives CSAIGTALSYEQYF. The chain employs TRBV20-1 and TRBJ2-7, with TRBD1 matching 7 bases. Germline-derived CDR1 and CDR2 are DFQATT and SNEGSKA (reference sequence). There are 14 residues in the CDR3. Losses at the gene ends were 4 bases for V and 1 base for J; bases not matched to a gene: 7.

The chain carries TRBV27 and TRBJ2-7, with 10 bases aligning to TRBD2. V shed 6 bases and J 2 bases; nucleotides not matched to a gene: 7. Looked up from germline, CDR1 is MNHEY and CDR2 is SMNVEV (reference sequence). The CDR3 extends over 15 amino acids. The DNA for the CDR3 is TGTGCCAGCAGAGGTATAGCGGGGGGTGCCTACGAGCAGTACTTC. Protein: CASRGIAGGAYEQYF.

At least ten counts were recorded for this clonotype. The chain combines TRBV7-2 with TRBJ2-7; D is unresolved. V was shortened by 3 bases and J by 3 bases, with 9 bases between the two germline ends. Looked up from germline, CDR1 is SGHTA and CDR2 is FQGNSA. The CDR3 runs 13 residues. The CDR3 DNA reads as TGTGCCAGCAGCTTTGGCGACGTCTACGAGCAGTACTTC. Translated: CASSFGDVYEQYF. Full variable domain (missing parts from reference TRBV7-2 and TRBJ2-7): GAGVSQSPSNKVTEKGKDVELRCDPISGHTALYWYRQSLGQGLEFLIYFQGNSAPDKSGLPSDRFSAERTGGSVSTLTIQRTQQEDSAVYLCASSFGDVYEQYFGPGTRLTVT.

Points on this clonotype: Given a much more abundant clone one base away, this may be a read error. CDR3 in amino acids: CASSSAALTNTGALFF. Here the CDR3 DNA reads TGCGCCAGCAGCAGTGCAGCGTTGACGAACACCGGGGCGCTGTTTTTT. The chain recombines TRBV5-1 with TRBJ2-2; D might be TRBD1 or TRBD2, each matching 5 bases. Germline loops: CDR1 SGHRS, CDR2 YFSETQ. This CDR3 comprises 16 residues.

The chain recombines TRBV20-1 with TRBJ1-2, with no clear D. Germline V lookup: CDR1 DFQATT, CDR2 SNEGSKA (reference sequence). This CDR3 is built from 11 residues. Trimming left V 3 bases short and J 8 bases short, with 10 bases between. In DNA form, the CDR3 reads TGCAGTGCTAGTACCGGGAAAGGCTACACCTTC. Amino acid sequence: CSASTGKGYTF.

The genes are TRBV29-1 and TRBJ2-1; D remains ambiguous. This CDR3 comprises 15 residues. Germline loops: CDR1 SQVTM, CDR2 ANQGSEA. V lost 1 base to trimming and J lost 0 bases, with 10 bases between them. In DNA form, the CDR3 reads TGCAGCGTTGAAGGGCGGTTTAGCTCCTACAATGAGCAGTTCTTC. The encoded protein is CSVEGRFSSYNEQFF.

At least ten counts were recorded for this clonotype. The chain is built from TRBV5-4 and TRBJ2-3, with 7 positions matching TRBD2. The CDR3 has 14 amino acids. The V segment lost 4 bases and the J segment 6 bases; nucleotides outside the gene matches: 8. CDR1 is SGHNT and CDR2 is YYREEE in the germline V gene (reference sequence). The CDR3 is CASSRSGAADTQYF. The CDR3 DNA reads TGTGCCAGCAGCCGAAGCGGGGCGGCGGATACGCAGTATTTT.

This clonotype has only a few counts. The J gene is TRBJ2-3, the V gene TRBV18, with 9 bases fitting TRBD1. Germline V CDR1 and CDR2: KGHSH, LQKENI. J was trimmed by 1 base and V by 4 bases; bases with no gene match: 3. This CDR3 contains 15 residues. CDR3 bases: TGTGCCAGCTCACGACAGGGGGATGGCACAGATACGCAGTATTTT. Translating it yields CASSRQGDGTDTQYF.

Remarks on this clonotype: Being one base from a much bigger clone, this may be a read error. It is likely a read error, because the conserved phenylalanine at the end of the CDR3 is missing. The V gene is TRBV19, the J gene TRBJ1-1; TRBD1 matches 11 bases. V shed 4 bases, J shed 3 bases, and the junction held 10 bases outside the gene matches. CDR3 length: 17 residues. Per the germline V gene, CDR1 is LNHDA and CDR2 is SQIVND (reference sequence). The CDR3 region is CASSTGQGAWIDTEAFL. The CDR3 DNA follows: TGTGCCAGTAGTACCGGACAGGGGGCCTGGATCGACACTGAAGCTTTCTTA.

This clonotype turned up a few times. This chain uses TRBV3-1 with TRBJ1-4, with D tentatively TRBD1 (6 bases). This CDR3 spans 15 amino acids. Trimming cost V 7 bases and J 3 bases, with 15 bases left between them. CDR1 is LGHDT, CDR2 YNNKEL, per germline (reference sequence). The CDR3 spells CASTQGSLSNEKLFF. The CDR3 region has the DNA TGTGCCAGCACCCAGGGGAGTCTTTCTAATGAAAAACTGTTTTTT.

The sample holds many counts of this clonotype. This rearrangement joins TRBV7-9 to TRBJ1-1; D is unresolved. V gave up 6 bases and J gave up 3 bases, with 5 bases separating them. This CDR3 has 11 residues. Germline values: CDR1 SEHNR, CDR2 FQNEAQ (reference sequence). The CDR3 DNA follows: TGTGCCAGCAGAATGGACACTGAAGCTTTCTTT. It yields the protein CASRMDTEAFF.

This clonotype has just one count. J is TRBJ1-2 and V is TRBV19, with 7 bases lining up with TRBD1. Germline lookup yields CDR1 LNHDA and CDR2 SQIVND (reference sequence). The CDR3 has 14 residues. J lost 4 bases, V lost 0 bases, and 2 bases had no gene match. DNA for the CDR3: TGTGCCAGTAGTATAGACGGGACAGTCTATGGCTACACCTTC. It encodes CASSIDGTVYGYTF.

This clonotype was counted at least ten times. The V gene is TRBV6-2 or TRBV6-3, the J gene TRBJ2-1; possible D gene TRBD1, 6 bases. This CDR3 has 15 residues. V dropped 5 bases and J dropped 4 bases, with 15 bases sitting between them. CDR1 is MNHEY, CDR2 SVGEGT, per germline. The CDR3 DNA follows: TGTGCCAGCAGTGGACAGTTGACTAAATACAATGAGCAGTTCTTC. This sequence encodes CASSGQLTKYNEQFF.

The genes are TRBV7-9 and TRBJ2-5, with 7 bases lining up with TRBD2. V dropped 6 bases and J dropped 4; count of bases not matched to a gene: 17. Looked up from germline, CDR1 is SEHNR and CDR2 is FQNEAQ (reference sequence). The CDR3 runs 17 residues. CDR3 sequence: CASSFQRGRRGGETQYF. Here the CDR3 DNA reads TGTGCCAGCAGTTTCCAGCGGGGACGCCGGGGAGGAGAGACCCAGTACTTC.

This clonotype has only a few counts. Since a much larger clone is just one base distant, this may be a read error. This chain links TRBV7-2 with TRBJ1-4; unclear D gene. This CDR3 comprises 14 residues. Trimming cost V 5 bases and J 8 bases, with 15 bases left between them. The V gene's germline CDR1 is SGHTA and CDR2 FQGNSA. The CDR3: CASSPQGSQEKLFF. The DNA for the CDR3 is TGTGCCAGCAGCCCGCAAGGGTCGCAAGAAAAACTGTTTTTT.

The sample holds a few counts of this clonotype. The genes are TRBV20-1 and TRBJ2-7, with D perhaps TRBD1 (6 bases). Deletions cut 6 bases from V and 3 bases from J, with 15 bases between. The CDR3 sequence is 13 residues long. The V gene's germline CDR1 is DFQATT and CDR2 SNEGSKA (reference sequence). In nucleotides, the CDR3 is TGCAGTGCGGAGGCCGGACAGAGCTACGAGCAGTACTTC. Protein sequence: CSAEAGQSYEQYF.

Many counts were recorded for this clonotype. V is TRBV11-2 and J is TRBJ1-3, with unresolved D. The CDR3 totals 17 residues. Germline CDR1 is SGHAT and CDR2 is FQNNGV. With 5 bases removed from V and 0 bases from J, the gap between germline ends came to 17 bases. CDR3 DNA: TGTGCCAGCAGCCCAACCGGGGTCTCCCGCTCTGGAAACACCATATATTTT. It encodes CASSPTGVSRSGNTIYF.

The rearrangement links TRBV6-2 or TRBV6-3 to TRBJ2-1; 11 nucleotides align to TRBD2. Germline V lookup: CDR1 MNHEY, CDR2 SVGEGT. The length of the CDR3 is 14 residues. The J segment lost 8 bases and the V segment lost 5 bases, leaving 5 bases of the junction unmatched. The CDR3, as DNA: TGTGCCAGCAGTACTTTAGCGGGGGGGCATGAGCAGTTCTTC. This codes for CASSTLAGGHEQFF.

This clonotype was picked up many times. The V and J genes are TRBV7-8 and TRBJ2-1, with TRBD2 matching over 13 bases. This CDR3 has 16 amino acids. Germline V CDR1 and CDR2: SGHVS, FQNEAQ. The junction had 6 bases not matched to a gene; V was cut back by 5 bases and J by 5 bases. The DNA of the CDR3 is TGTGCCAGCAGCCACGGGACTAGCGGGGCTAACAATGAGCAGTTCTTC. Its protein product is CASSHGTSGANNEQFF.

The chain employs TRBV11-3 and TRBJ1-1, with D tentatively TRBD1 (6 bases). This CDR3 region has 14 residues. The V and J ends lost 5 bases and 4 bases respectively, with 14 bases between them. Per the germline V gene, CDR1 is SGHNT and CDR2 is YENEEA. The CDR3 reads CASSKGTSGTEAFF. CDR3 DNA sequence: TGTGCCAGCAGCAAAGGGACATCGGGCACTGAAGCTTTCTTT.

This clonotype has at least ten counts. J is TRBJ1-5 and V is TRBV7-2, with 8 bases identical to TRBD1. The V segment lost 6 bases and the J segment 4 bases; nucleotides outside the gene matches: 8. Germline V gene data show CDR1 as SGHTA and CDR2 as FQGNSA. The CDR3 loop spans 15 amino acids. The CDR3 region has the DNA TGTGCCAGCAGTCGACAGGGGCTGGTTAATCAGCCCCAGCATTTT. This codes for CASSRQGLVNQPQHF.